Sequencing of this T cell receptor (beta chain) was carried out in a study of cytomegalovirus exposure and HLA in healthy donors. Germline lookup yields CDR1 ENHRY and CDR2 SYGVKD. The V end lost 10 bases, the J end lost 9 bases, and 12 bases lay between the germline ends. This CDR3 is 10 amino acids long. A word on this clone: No antigen is known for it.

Donors were nominally healthy when sampled, though unrecorded immune exposures were likely. Findings and limits, study-wide: The study had only CMV serostatus as immune exposure information. The study designated 150 or so TCR beta chains cytomegalovirus-associated. With later analysis, a missense DCLRE1C variant became linked to TCR beta V- and J-gene trimming.

Use of 60 Vbeta and 13 Jbeta primers characterized the PCR. Here immunoSEQ multiplex PCR was the method, and the copy in TCRdb shows in-frame clones only, minus some. The data hold 80,000 to 90,000 clones, with roughly 80% observed a single time. The chain links TRBV10-3 to TRBJ1-1; TRBD1 is a possible D gene (5 bases). The clonotype comes from a man in his forties in good health and CMV-seronegative. What was sequenced was PBMCs. Here the CDR3 DNA reads TGTGCCACCTATGACAGAAAAGCTTTCTTT. Translated, it gives CATYDRKAFF.